These 27 T cell receptor beta chains were all obtained from the same sample, sequenced in a study of cytotoxic CD8 clonotypes in ibrutinib-treated CLL. Measured with immunoSEQ multiplex PCR; TCRdb has only the in-frame clones, and not every one. In the table there are tens of thousands of clones, roughly three quarters of which are singletons. This sample comprised PBMCs, obtained after 12 months of ibrutinib treatment. Receptors originate from a human donor with chronic lymphocytic leukemia.

The chain has TRBV6-6 and TRBJ2-1, with D possibly being TRBD1 (6 bases). Trimming took off 4 bases at V and 6 bases at J, with 19 bases between the two ends. The germline gives CDR1 MNHNY, CDR2 SVGAGI (reference sequence). There are 16 residues in the CDR3. CDR3 loop: CASSSRGNSVGNEQFF. The CDR3 nucleotides read TGTGCCAGCAGTTCCAGGGGAAATAGCGTGGGCAATGAGCAGTTCTTC.

The chain combines TRBV5-4 with TRBJ2-7; D may be TRBD1 or TRBD2 (5 bases each). Deletions cut 2 bases from V and 3 bases from J, with 18 bases between. Germline CDR1 and CDR2: SGHNT and YYREEE (reference sequence). This CDR3 has 16 amino acids. Written as DNA, the CDR3 is TGTGCCAGCAGCTTCGACAGACTATTACCGGACTACGAGCAGTACTTC. This translates into CASSFDRLLPDYEQYF.

The chain is built from TRBV5-1 and TRBJ2-5, with 7 nucleotides matching TRBD1. Germline CDR1 SGHRS, CDR2 YFSETQ. The V and J ends lost 2 bases and 5 bases, in that order; junction bases with no gene match: 3. This CDR3 spans 13 amino acids. CDR3: CASSLNRGETQYF. In DNA form, the CDR3 reads TGCGCCAGCAGCTTAAACAGGGGCGAGACCCAGTACTTC.

This clone qualifies as medium-sized. The chain couples TRBV27 to TRBJ2-3; 7 nucleotides match TRBD1. J gave up 2 bases and V 5 bases, and 13 bases lay outside the gene matches. The CDR3 is 17 amino acids. The germline V gene encodes CDR1 MNHEY and CDR2 SMNVEV (reference sequence). CDR3 protein: CASSPWTGDRDTDTQYF. CDR3 coding DNA: TGTGCCAGCAGTCCCTGGACAGGAGACAGGGACACAGATACGCAGTATTTT.

The CDR3 protein is CASTPEGQVTEAFF. For the CDR3, the DNA is TGTGCCAGCACCCCAGAGGGGCAGGTCACTGAAGCTTTCTTT. The chain couples TRBV6-1 to TRBJ1-1; D perhaps matches TRBD1 (5 bases). CDR1 and CDR2 (germline): MNHNS, SASEGT. The germline V and J ends were trimmed by 7 bases and 4 bases, with 16 bases remaining between them. The CDR3 runs 14 residues.

This clone was found once. This chain links TRBV19 with TRBJ2-7; D ambiguous. The length of the CDR3 is 15 residues. CDR1 is LNHDA and CDR2 is SQIVND in the germline V gene (reference sequence). The V end was cut by 3 bases, the J end by 6 bases, with 18 bases between. The CDR3 loop is CASSIVARPAGEQYF. CDR3 in DNA: TGTGCCAGTAGTATCGTCGCTAGACCGGCAGGCGAGCAGTACTTC.

V gene TRBV9 combines with J gene TRBJ2-7, with D possibly being TRBD1 or TRBD2 (5 bases each). Deletions cut 1 base from V and 5 bases from J, with 13 bases between. CDR3 length equals 14 residues. Germline V gene lookup returns CDR1 SGDLS and CDR2 YYNGEE. CDR3 coding DNA: TGTGCCAGCAGCGTATTAGCTCGAGGGGACGAGCAGTACTTC. It encodes CASSVLARGDEQYF.

The chain links TRBV4-1 to TRBJ2-1; unclear D gene. Trimming shortened V by 0 bases and J by 2 bases, and 8 bases separated the two germline ends. The CDR3 totals 15 residues. Germline-derived CDR1 and CDR2 are MGHRA and YSYEKL. CDR3 in DNA: TGCGCCAGCAGCCAAGATCCGCTAGCCTACAATGAGCAGTTCTTC. Amino acids: CASSQDPLAYNEQFF.

Written as DNA, the CDR3 is TGTGCCAGCAGACTAGCGGGGCTGGAATGGGCGGATACGCAGTATTTT. It is translated as CASRLAGLEWADTQYF. V usage is TRBV27 and J usage is TRBJ2-3, with 10 bases identical to TRBD2. Germline V lookup: CDR1 MNHEY, CDR2 SMNVEV (reference sequence). This CDR3 has 16 amino acids. Trimming at V came to 6 bases and at J to 6 bases, leaving 12 bases not matched to a gene.

This clone has a handful of counts. This chain connects TRBV28 to TRBJ1-3; D might be TRBD1 (6 bases). The CDR3 has 14 residues. Trimming removed 11 bases from V and 3 bases from J, with 17 bases in between. Germline-derived CDR1 and CDR2 are MDHEN and SYDVKM. CDR3: CASQGGQRGNTIYF. CDR3 sequence (DNA): TGTGCCTCCCAAGGGGGGCAACGTGGAAACACCATATATTTT.

J is TRBJ2-7 and V is TRBV29-1, with D uncertain. The V gene's germline CDR1 is SQVTM and CDR2 ANQGSEA. This CDR3 has 11 amino acids. V lost 3 bases and J lost 7, with 10 bases in between. CDR3 residues: CSVEGFREQYF. As DNA, the CDR3 is TGCAGCGTTGAGGGGTTCCGGGAGCAGTACTTC.

V is TRBV28 and J is TRBJ1-1; D gene uncertain. Germline lookup yields CDR1 MDHEN and CDR2 SYDVKM. This CDR3 has 13 residues. V was shortened by 2 bases and J by 2 bases, with 6 bases between the two germline ends. The CDR3 bases are TGTGCCAGCAGTTTAGGCAGAAACACTGAAGCTTTCTTT. Translated, it gives CASSLGRNTEAFF.

V and J are TRBV28 and TRBJ2-7, with D perhaps matching TRBD2 (5 bases). The germline gives CDR1 MDHEN, CDR2 SYDVKM. This CDR3 is built from 12 residues. V lost 10 bases and J 4 bases, leaving 14 bases between the germline ends. The CDR3 sequence: CATITGIYEQYF. DNA for the CDR3: TGTGCCACCATTACCGGGATTTACGAGCAGTACTTC.

The gene calls are TRBV28 and TRBJ2-3; 9 nucleotides agree with TRBD2. Germline loops: CDR1 MDHEN, CDR2 SYDVKM. This CDR3 region has 18 residues. Trimming removed 3 bases from V and 2 bases from J; junction bases left unmatched: 12. The CDR3 loop reads CASSFGGRVGVTTDTQYF. Written as DNA, the CDR3 is TGTGCCAGCAGTTTTGGCGGGAGGGTGGGGGTGACCACAGATACGCAGTATTTT.

The table lists this clone with a count of one. V is TRBV2 and J is TRBJ2-3; 13 nucleotides line up with TRBD2. Germline V gene lookup returns CDR1 SNHLY and CDR2 FYNNEI. V lost 4 bases to trimming and J lost 1 base; unmatched junction nucleotides: 5. The CDR3 extends over 17 amino acids. The CDR3 loop is CASSGTSGRRGTDTQYF. The CDR3 coding sequence is TGTGCCAGCAGTGGGACTAGCGGGAGAAGGGGCACAGATACGCAGTATTTT.

The rearrangement links TRBV2 to TRBJ2-7; TRBD2 agrees at 10 bases. After removal of 3 bases from V and 1 base from J, the junction contained 15 bases not matched to a gene. Looked up from germline, CDR1 is SNHLY and CDR2 is FYNNEI. The CDR3 is made up of 19 amino acids. CDR3 sequence: CASSDGSLIAGGLSYEQYF. The DNA of the CDR3 is TGTGCCAGCAGTGACGGGTCACTAATAGCGGGAGGACTATCCTACGAGCAGTACTTC.

The rearrangement links TRBV28 to TRBJ1-2; D ambiguous. Deletions cut 6 bases from V and 4 bases from J, with 12 bases between. Germline CDR1 and CDR2: MDHEN and SYDVKM. This CDR3 is 13 amino acids long. CDR3 DNA: TGTGCCAGCAGAACCGGAGGGTTCTATGGCTACACCTTC. Translation gives CASRTGGFYGYTF.

V usage is TRBV15 and J usage is TRBJ2-2, with unresolved D. The ends were cut back, 0 bases at V and 5 bases at J, with 10 bases in the middle. Germline CDR1 is LNHNV and CDR2 is YYDKDF (reference sequence). This CDR3 has 15 amino acids. The CDR3 reads CATSRDIGETGELFF. DNA of the CDR3: TGTGCCACCAGCAGAGATATCGGAGAGACCGGGGAGCTGTTTTTT.

Written as DNA, the CDR3 is TGTGCCAGCATCGATACGGGGAACTCCTACGAGCAGTACTTC. Translation: CASIDTGNSYEQYF. J is TRBJ2-7 and V is TRBV27; D may be TRBD2 (5 bases). The CDR3 loop spans 14 amino acids. Germline CDR1 reads MNHEY; CDR2 reads SMNVEV (reference sequence). Trimming removed 7 bases at V and 0 bases at J, with 13 bases between.

The chain links TRBV9 to TRBJ2-5, with D possibly matching TRBD1 (7 bases). This CDR3 has 14 residues. Germline V gene data show CDR1 as SGDLS and CDR2 as YYNGEE. Deletions cut 0 bases from V and 5 bases from J, with 11 bases between. The CDR3 DNA reads as TGTGCCAGCAGCGTAGAGGGGGCGGGGGAGACCCAGTACTTC. This gives the protein CASSVEGAGETQYF.

The V gene is TRBV20-1, the J gene TRBJ2-1; weak D call: TRBD1 (6 bases). CDR1 is DFQATT, CDR2 SNEGSKA, per germline (reference sequence). V lost 6 bases and J 6 bases, leaving 9 bases between the germline ends. The CDR3 loop spans 11 amino acids. CDR3 in amino acids: CSARQANEQFF. The CDR3 DNA sequence: TGCAGTGCGAGACAGGCCAATGAGCAGTTCTTC.

The genes are TRBV5-1 and TRBJ1-4; D may be TRBD1 (6 bases). CDR1 is SGHRS and CDR2 is YFSETQ in the germline V gene. Between the trimmed V and J ends, which lost 0 bases and 3 bases, there was a span of 9 bases. This CDR3 is built from 15 residues. The CDR3 reads CASSLAGQANEKLFF. The CDR3 bases are TGCGCCAGCAGCTTGGCGGGACAAGCTAATGAAAAACTGTTTTTT.

The chain has TRBV6-6 and TRBJ2-4; tentative D call: TRBD2 (6 bases). The CDR3 has 15 amino acids. V was trimmed by 6 bases and J by 9 bases, leaving 21 bases between them. CDR1 is MNHNY and CDR2 is SVGAGI in the germline V gene (reference sequence). The CDR3 loop is CASRTAGGAIGIQYF. In nucleotides, the CDR3 is TGTGCCAGCAGAACCGCGGGCGGGGCCATAGGCATTCAGTACTTC.

This chain links TRBV6-5 with TRBJ1-5, with 8 bases fitting TRBD1. V lost 8 bases and J lost 1; bases outside the gene matches: 7. Germline V CDR1 and CDR2: MNHEY, SVGAGI. This CDR3 is 15 amino acids long. This CDR3 is CASRGQGGSNQPQHF. The CDR3 DNA sequence: TGTGCCAGCCGAGGACAGGGAGGAAGCAATCAGCCCCAGCATTTT.

The V call is TRBV7-2, the J call TRBJ2-1, with 9 positions matching TRBD2. Germline CDR1 is SGHTA and CDR2 is FQGNSA. V gave up 5 bases and J gave up 0 bases; unmatched junction bases: 14. The CDR3 loop spans 19 amino acids. CDR3 DNA sequence: TGTGCCAGCAGCCCGATAGCGGGAGACACCGGAAGCTCCTACAATGAGCAGTTCTTC. This encodes CASSPIAGDTGSSYNEQFF.

CDR3 in amino acids: CASSFKGDGYTF. CDR3 coding DNA: TGTGCCAGCAGTTTCAAAGGGGATGGCTACACCTTC. The chain joins TRBV28 to TRBJ1-2, with a weak D call TRBD1 (5 bases). Germline-derived CDR1 and CDR2 are MDHEN and SYDVKM. This CDR3 contains 12 residues. V dropped 3 bases and J dropped 6 bases, with 8 bases sitting between them.

The chain recombines TRBV28 with TRBJ2-7, with 7 bases identical to TRBD1. Germline-derived CDR1 and CDR2 are MDHEN and SYDVKM. The CDR3 totals 16 residues. Trimming took 5 bases from V and 5 from J; bases not matched to a gene: 15. Here the CDR3 DNA reads TGTGCCAGCAGTCCCTCGTACAGGGGAGCTGGCCACGAGCAGTACTTC. It codes for CASSPSYRGAGHEQYF. The entire variable domain, with the rest obtained from reference TRBV28 and TRBJ2-7, is as follows: DVKVTQSSRYLVKRTGEKVFLECVQDMDHENMFWYRQDPGLGLRLIYFSYDVKMKEKGDIPEGYSVSREKKERFSLILESASTNQTSMYLCASSPSYRGAGHEQYFGPGTRLTVT.